This T cell receptor (beta chain) comes out of a study of shared clonotypes between healthy human individuals. Broader study findings: Clonotypes which were not shared had lower generation probabilities than clonotypes that all four donors shared.

Profiled with immunoSEQ multiplex PCR; TCRdb holds only in-frame clones, not every one. The sample contains 2 million to 2.5 million clones, over 85% of which appear only once. For this clone: Antigen unknown.

The CDR3 has 12 residues. Germline V CDR1 and CDR2: MDHEN, SYDVKM. Trimming cost V 7 bases and J 8 bases, with 14 bases left between them. Partitioning of CD4+ cells yielded a CD45RA+ naive subset and a CD45RA-negative memory subset. Sequenced: naive CD4+ T cells from PBMCs. Subset in this sample: CD45RA+ positively selected. The chain uses TRBV28 and TRBJ1-1; D uncertain. The source is a man younger than 35 in good health. Some clones in this sample may be carry-over from other donors' samples. CDR3 nucleotide sequence: TGTGCCAGCACCGATTCGACGGTGGAAGCTTTCTTT. It yields the protein CASTDSTVEAFF.